The clone carrying this T cell receptor beta chain has a handful of counts. The CDR3 consists of 14 residues. Per germline, CDR1 DFQATT and CDR2 SNEGSKA (reference sequence). With 5 bases clipped from V and 3 bases from J, the junction kept 8 bases outside the gene matches. This specimen belongs to a study of identical twins. TCRdb redid the calling of the 5' RACE reads with MiXCR, one entry per CDR3 protein. Altogether 500,000 or so distinct CDR3 sequences are present, under 25% being singletons, with the ten largest covering under 0.95%. The same data also contributed to another study, on T cells expressing NK-cell markers. That publication notes: Of CD8+ T cells, 1.0-7.0% belonged to dominant NKG2C+ clonotypes in six donors.

The clonotype was recovered from a woman aged 18-29 years in good health. V usage is TRBV20-1 and J usage is TRBJ2-7, with 9 positions matching TRBD1. Source material: CD4+ T cells sorted from blood. CDR3 sequence: CSARPRDRVYEQYF. CDR3 coding DNA: TGCAGTGCTCGCCCCCGGGACAGGGTCTACGAGCAGTACTTC.